Listed below are T cell receptor beta chains from one sample, sequenced in a study of early T cells in non-severe SARS-CoV-2 infection. TCRdb called the 5' RACE reads again in MiXCR, with one record for every CDR3 protein. The data show 50,000 to 65,000 distinct CDR3 sequences, around 20% seen once. This material consisted of whole blood, taken at baseline. These TCRs come from an adult who was a healthcare worker with PCR-confirmed SARS-CoV-2 infection or an uninfected control (not recorded which). The CDR3 runs from the conserved cysteine through the conserved F or W. The D gene is left open where the match is weak. Not all rows give a size; the values are once, few, many and, for expanded clones, a class.

TRBV5-1,TRBD1,few,TRBJ1-2,CASSPSTGEYGYTF,TGCGCCAGCAGCCCCTCGACAGGGGAATATGGCTACACCTTC
TRBV3-1,-,-,TRBJ1-2,CASSHGISYGYTF,TGTGCCAGCAGCCACGGCATCTCCTATGGCTACACCTTC
TRBV5-4,-,-,TRBJ2-2,CASSSTLANTGELFF,TGTGCCAGCAGCTCGACACTTGCGAACACCGGGGAGCTGTTTTTT
TRBV29-1,TRBD1,-,TRBJ2-1,CSVENRGQGNEQFF,TGCAGCGTTGAGAACAGGGGGCAGGGCAATGAGCAGTTCTTC
TRBV12-3/TRBV12-4,-,few,TRBJ2-1,CASSFGPGDEQFF,TGTGCCAGCAGTTTCGGGCCGGGGGATGAGCAGTTCTTC
TRBV3-1,-,-,TRBJ1-5,CASSWRGGEQPQHF,TGTGCCAGCAGCTGGCGGGGCGGGGAACAGCCCCAGCATTTT
TRBV6-6,-,-,TRBJ1-1,CASSPGDTEAFF,TGTGCCAGCTCCCCGGGGGACACTGAAGCTTTCTTT
TRBV18,-,few,TRBJ2-7,CASSPEEYFSSYEQYF,TGTGCCAGCTCACCAGAAGAGTATTTCAGTTCCTACGAGCAGTACTTC
TRBV7-7,-,-,TRBJ1-1,CASSPYTPGEGEAFF,TGTGCCAGCAGCCCTTACACTCCAGGGGAAGGTGAAGCTTTCTTT
TRBV7-3,-,-,TRBJ1-6,CASSLHGEYNSPLHF,TGTGCCAGCAGCTTACACGGAGAATATAATTCACCCCTCCACTTT
TRBV2,-,-,TRBJ2-3,CASISGGPTDTQYF,TGTGCCAGCATATCTGGCGGGCCCACAGATACGCAGTATTTC
TRBV6-2/TRBV6-3,-,-,TRBJ2-7,CASSWGASEQYF,TGTGCCAGCAGCTGGGGGGCCTCCGAGCAGTACTTC
TRBV20-1,-,few,TRBJ2-5,CSASGRGRQETQYF,TGCAGTGCTAGCGGGCGGGGTCGCCAAGAGACCCAGTACTTC
TRBV5-1,-,-,TRBJ1-1,CASFPLVGGTEAFF,TGCGCCAGCTTCCCCCTCGTGGGGGGCACTGAAGCTTTCTTT
TRBV5-4,-,-,TRBJ2-6,CASSLDRQPGANVLTF,TGTGCCAGCAGCCTCGACAGGCAGCCTGGGGCCAACGTCCTGACTTTC
TRBV30,-,-,TRBJ1-1,CAWGAGGAEAFF,TGTGCCTGGGGGGCCGGGGGCGCGGAAGCTTTCTTT
TRBV20-1,TRBD1,-,TRBJ2-7,CSGRGPYEQYF,TGCAGCGGCAGGGGGCCCTACGAGCAGTACTTC